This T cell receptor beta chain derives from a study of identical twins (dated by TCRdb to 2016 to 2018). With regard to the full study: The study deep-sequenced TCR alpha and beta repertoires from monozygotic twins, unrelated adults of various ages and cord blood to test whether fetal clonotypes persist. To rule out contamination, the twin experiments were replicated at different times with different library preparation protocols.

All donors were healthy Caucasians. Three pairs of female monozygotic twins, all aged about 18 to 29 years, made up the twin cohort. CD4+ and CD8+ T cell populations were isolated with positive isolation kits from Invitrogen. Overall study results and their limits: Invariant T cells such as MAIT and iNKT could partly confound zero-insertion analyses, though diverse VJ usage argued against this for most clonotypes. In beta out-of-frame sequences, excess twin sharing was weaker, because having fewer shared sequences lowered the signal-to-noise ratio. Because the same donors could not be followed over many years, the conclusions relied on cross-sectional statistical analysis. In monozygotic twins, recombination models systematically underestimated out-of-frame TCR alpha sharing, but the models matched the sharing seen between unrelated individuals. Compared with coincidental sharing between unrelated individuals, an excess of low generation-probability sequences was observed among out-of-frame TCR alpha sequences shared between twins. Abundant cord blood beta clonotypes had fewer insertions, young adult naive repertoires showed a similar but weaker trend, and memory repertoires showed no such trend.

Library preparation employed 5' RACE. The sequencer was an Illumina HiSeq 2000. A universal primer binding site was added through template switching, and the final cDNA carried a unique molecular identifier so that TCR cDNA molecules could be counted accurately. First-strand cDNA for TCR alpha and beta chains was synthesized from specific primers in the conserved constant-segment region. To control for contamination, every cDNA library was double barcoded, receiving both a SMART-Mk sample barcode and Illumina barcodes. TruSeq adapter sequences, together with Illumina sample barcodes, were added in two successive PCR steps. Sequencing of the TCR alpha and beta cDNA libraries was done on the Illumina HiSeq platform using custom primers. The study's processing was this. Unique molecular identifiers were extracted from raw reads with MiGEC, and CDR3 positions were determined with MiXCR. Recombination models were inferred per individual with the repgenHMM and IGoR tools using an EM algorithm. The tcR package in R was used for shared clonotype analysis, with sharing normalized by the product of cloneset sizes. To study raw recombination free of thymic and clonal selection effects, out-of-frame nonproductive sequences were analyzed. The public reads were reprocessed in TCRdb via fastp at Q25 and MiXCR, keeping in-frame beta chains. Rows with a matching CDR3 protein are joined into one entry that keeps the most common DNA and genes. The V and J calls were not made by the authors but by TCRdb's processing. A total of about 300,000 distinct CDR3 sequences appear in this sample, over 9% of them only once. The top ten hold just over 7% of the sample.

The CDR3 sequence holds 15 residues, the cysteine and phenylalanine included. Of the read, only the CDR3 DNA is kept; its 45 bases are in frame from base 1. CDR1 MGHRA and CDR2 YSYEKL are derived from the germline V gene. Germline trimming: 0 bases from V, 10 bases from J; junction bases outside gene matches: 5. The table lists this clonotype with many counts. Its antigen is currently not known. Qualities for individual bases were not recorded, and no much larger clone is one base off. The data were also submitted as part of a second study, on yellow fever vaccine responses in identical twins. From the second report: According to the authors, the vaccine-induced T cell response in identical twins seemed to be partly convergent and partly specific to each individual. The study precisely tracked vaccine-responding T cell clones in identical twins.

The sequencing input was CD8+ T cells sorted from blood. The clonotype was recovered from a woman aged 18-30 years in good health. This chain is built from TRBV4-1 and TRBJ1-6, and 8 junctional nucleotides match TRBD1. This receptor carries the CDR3 CASSQDDRGHSPLHF. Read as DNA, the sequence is TGCGCCAGCAGCCAAGACGACAGGGGTCACTCACCCCTCCACTTT.